This T cell receptor (beta chain) was sequenced in a study of blood T cells in healthy people across ages. Study observations and caveats: Versus aged donors, long-lived donors had higher diversity and more naive CD4+ cells. PBMC samples, being unsorted, prevented any conclusive comparison of naive and antigen-experienced cells.

Primers used in a second PCR of about 7 to 11 cycles were a sample-barcoded 5' primer and a J-beta primer mix. TCRdb reprocessed the 5' RACE reads with MiXCR, giving one entry per CDR3 protein. The sample shows 1.2 million to 1.5 million distinct CDR3 sequences, 42% of them seen only once. Collection of 8.5 to 10 milliliters of peripheral blood was performed for each donor. About this clonotype itself: Its antigen is unidentified.

The CDR3 extends over 18 amino acids. With 0 bases removed from V and 6 bases from J, the gap between germline ends came to 21 bases. The germline CDR1 and CDR2 sequences are LGHNA and YNFKEQ. The source material was blood. The V gene is TRBV4-2, the J gene TRBJ2-1; the D gene could be TRBD1 or TRBD2 (5 bases each). The TCR comes from a woman aged 18-29 years in good health. The chain's CDR3 is CASSQDIWGPNRCNEQFF. For the CDR3, the DNA is TGTGCCAGCAGCCAAGATATTTGGGGACCAAATCGCTGCAATGAGCAGTTCTTC.